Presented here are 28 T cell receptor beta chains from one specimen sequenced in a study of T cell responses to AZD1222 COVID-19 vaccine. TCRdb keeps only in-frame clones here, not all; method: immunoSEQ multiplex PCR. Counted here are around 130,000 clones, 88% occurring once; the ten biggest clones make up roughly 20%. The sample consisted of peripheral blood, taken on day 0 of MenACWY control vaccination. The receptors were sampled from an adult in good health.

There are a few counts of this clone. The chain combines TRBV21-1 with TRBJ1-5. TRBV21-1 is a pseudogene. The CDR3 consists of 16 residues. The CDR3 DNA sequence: TGTGCCAGCAGCAAAGGTGGAGTGGAGGGGGGGCAGCCCCAGCATTTT. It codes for CASSKGGVEGGQPQHF.

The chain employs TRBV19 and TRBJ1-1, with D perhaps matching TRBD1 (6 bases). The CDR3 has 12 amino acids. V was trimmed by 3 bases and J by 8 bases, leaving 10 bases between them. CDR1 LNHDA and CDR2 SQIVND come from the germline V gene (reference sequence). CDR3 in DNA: TGTGCCAGTAGTATGGGGGGCGGAGAAGCTTTCTTT. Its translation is CASSMGGGEAFF.

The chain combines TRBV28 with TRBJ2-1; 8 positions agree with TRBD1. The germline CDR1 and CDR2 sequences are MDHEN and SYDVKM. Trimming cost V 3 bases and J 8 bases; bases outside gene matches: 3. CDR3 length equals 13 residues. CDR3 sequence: CASSFDRGHEQFF. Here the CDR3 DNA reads TGTGCCAGCAGTTTCGACAGGGGCCATGAGCAGTTCTTC.

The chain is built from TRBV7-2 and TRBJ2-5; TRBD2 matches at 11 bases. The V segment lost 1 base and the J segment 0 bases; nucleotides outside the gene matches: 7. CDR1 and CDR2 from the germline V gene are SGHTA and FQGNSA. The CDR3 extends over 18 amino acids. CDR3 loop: CASSLGRASGGYQETQYF. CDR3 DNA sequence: TGTGCCAGCAGCTTAGGCAGGGCTAGCGGGGGGTACCAAGAGACCCAGTACTTC.

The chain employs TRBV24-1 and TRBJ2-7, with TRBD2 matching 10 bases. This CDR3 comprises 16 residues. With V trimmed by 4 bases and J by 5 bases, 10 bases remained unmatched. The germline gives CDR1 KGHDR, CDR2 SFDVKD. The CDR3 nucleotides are TGTGCCACCAGTGACTCCGGACTAGCGGTCGGGGACGAGCAGTACTTC. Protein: CATSDSGLAVGDEQYF.

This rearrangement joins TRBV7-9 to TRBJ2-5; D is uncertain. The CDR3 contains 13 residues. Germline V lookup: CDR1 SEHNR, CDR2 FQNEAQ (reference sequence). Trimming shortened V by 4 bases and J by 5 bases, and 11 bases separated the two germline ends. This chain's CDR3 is CASSYGDGETQYF. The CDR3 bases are TGTGCCAGCAGCTATGGAGATGGCGAGACCCAGTACTTC.

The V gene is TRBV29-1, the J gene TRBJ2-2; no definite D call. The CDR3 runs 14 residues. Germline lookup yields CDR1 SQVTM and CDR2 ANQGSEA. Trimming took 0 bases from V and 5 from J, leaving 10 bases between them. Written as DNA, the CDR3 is TGCAGCGTTGAAGAGTTCGCTAGGACCGGGGAGCTGTTTTTT. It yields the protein CSVEEFARTGELFF.

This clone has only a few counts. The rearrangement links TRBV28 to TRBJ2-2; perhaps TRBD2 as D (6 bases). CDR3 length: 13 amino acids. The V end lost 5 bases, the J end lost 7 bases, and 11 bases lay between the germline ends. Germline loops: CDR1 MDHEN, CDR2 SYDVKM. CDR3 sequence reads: CASSLLAVGELFF. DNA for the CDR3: TGTGCCAGCAGTCTATTAGCGGTCGGGGAGCTGTTTTTT.

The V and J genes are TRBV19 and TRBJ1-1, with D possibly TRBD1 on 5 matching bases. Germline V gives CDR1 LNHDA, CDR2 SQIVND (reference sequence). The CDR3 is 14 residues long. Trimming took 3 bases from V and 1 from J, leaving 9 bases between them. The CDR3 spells CASSIGTGNTEAFF. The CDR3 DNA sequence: TGTGCCAGTAGTATCGGGACGGGGAACACTGAAGCTTTCTTT.

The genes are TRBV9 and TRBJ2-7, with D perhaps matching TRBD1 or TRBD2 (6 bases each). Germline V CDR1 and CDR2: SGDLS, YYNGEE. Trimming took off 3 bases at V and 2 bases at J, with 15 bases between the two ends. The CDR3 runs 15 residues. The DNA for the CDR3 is TGTGCCAGCAGCGCGGGGGCAGGGTTCACCTACGAGCAGTACTTC. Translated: CASSAGAGFTYEQYF.

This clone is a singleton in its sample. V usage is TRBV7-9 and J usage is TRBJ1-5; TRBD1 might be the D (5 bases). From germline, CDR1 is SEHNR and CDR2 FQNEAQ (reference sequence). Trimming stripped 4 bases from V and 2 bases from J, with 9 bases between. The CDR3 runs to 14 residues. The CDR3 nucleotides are TGTGCCAGCAGCTCAGGGACTGGCAATCAGCCCCAGCATTTT. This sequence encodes CASSSGTGNQPQHF.

The CDR3 bases are TGTGCCAGCAGTTTCCTCGGGGGTAGCACAGATACGCAGTATTTT. This translates into CASSFLGGSTDTQYF. The chain combines TRBV28 with TRBJ2-3; a possible D gene is TRBD2 (6 bases). The germline V and J ends were trimmed by 3 bases and 0 bases, with 10 bases remaining between them. This CDR3 is 15 amino acids long. Germline assignment: CDR1 MDHEN and CDR2 SYDVKM.

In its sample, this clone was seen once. CDR3 region: CASRPQGRYGYTF. The CDR3 bases are TGTGCCAGCAGGCCTCAGGGGAGGTATGGCTACACCTTC. The genes are TRBV6-5 and TRBJ1-2, with a possible D match to TRBD1 (6 bases). The CDR3 is 13 residues long. The V end lost 6 bases, the J end lost 5 bases, and 13 bases lay between the germline ends. Germline V gives CDR1 MNHEY, CDR2 SVGAGI.

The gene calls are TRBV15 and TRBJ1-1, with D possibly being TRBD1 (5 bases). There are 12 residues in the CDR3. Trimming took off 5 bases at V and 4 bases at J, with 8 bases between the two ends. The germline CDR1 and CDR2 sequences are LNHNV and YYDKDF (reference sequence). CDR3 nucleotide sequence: TGTGCCACCAGCGGGGGTGGCACTGAAGCTTTCTTT. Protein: CATSGGGTEAFF.

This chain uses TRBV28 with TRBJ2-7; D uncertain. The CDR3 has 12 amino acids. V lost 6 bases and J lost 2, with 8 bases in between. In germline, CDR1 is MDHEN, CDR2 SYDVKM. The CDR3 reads CASRRGPYEQYF. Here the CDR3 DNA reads TGTGCCAGCAGACGCGGCCCCTACGAGCAGTACTTC.

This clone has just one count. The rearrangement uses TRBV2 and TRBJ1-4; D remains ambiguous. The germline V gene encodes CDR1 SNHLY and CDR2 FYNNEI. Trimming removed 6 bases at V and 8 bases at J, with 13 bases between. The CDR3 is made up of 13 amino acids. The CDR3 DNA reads TGTGCCAGCAGAACATCTCCGAAGGAAAAACTGTTTTTT. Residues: CASRTSPKEKLFF.

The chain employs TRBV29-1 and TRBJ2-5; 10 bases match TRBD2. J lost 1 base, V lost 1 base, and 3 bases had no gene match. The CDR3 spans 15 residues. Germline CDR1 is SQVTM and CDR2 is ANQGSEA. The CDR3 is CSVEGPSGSQETQYF. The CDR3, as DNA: TGCAGCGTTGAAGGACCTAGCGGGAGCCAAGAGACCCAGTACTTC.

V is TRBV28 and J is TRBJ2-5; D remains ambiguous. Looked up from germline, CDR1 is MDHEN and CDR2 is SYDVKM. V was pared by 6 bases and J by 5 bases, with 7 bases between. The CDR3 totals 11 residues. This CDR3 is CASRRLETQYF. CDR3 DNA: TGTGCCAGCAGACGACTTGAGACCCAGTACTTC. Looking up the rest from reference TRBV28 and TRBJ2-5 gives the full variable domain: DVKVTQSSRYLVKRTGEKVFLECVQDMDHENMFWYRQDPGLGLRLIYFSYDVKMKEKGDIPEGYSVSREKKERFSLILESASTNQTSMYLCASRRLETQYFGPGTRLLVL.

CDR3 nucleotide sequence: TGTGCCAGTTACAGGAAGGCTGCCGAGCAGTTCTTC. As protein: CASYRKAAEQFF. The chain is built from TRBV25-1 and TRBJ2-1; tentative D call: TRBD1 (5 bases). The V gene's germline CDR1 is MGHDK and CDR2 SYGVNS. V was clipped by 9 bases and J by 10 bases, with 16 bases between them. The CDR3 contains 12 residues.

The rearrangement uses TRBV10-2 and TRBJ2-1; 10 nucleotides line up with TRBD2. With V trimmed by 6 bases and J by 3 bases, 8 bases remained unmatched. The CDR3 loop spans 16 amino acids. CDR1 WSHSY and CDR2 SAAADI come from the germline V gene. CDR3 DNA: TGCGCCAGCAGCCCAAGGACTAGCGGCCTCTACAATGAGCAGTTCTTC. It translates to CASSPRTSGLYNEQFF.

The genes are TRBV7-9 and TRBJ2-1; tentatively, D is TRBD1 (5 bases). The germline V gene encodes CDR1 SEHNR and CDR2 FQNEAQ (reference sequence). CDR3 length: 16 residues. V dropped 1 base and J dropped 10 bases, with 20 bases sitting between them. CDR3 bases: TGTGCCAGCAGCTTAGGCGACAGCACTTACAATGTAGAGCAGTTCTTC. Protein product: CASSLGDSTYNVEQFF.

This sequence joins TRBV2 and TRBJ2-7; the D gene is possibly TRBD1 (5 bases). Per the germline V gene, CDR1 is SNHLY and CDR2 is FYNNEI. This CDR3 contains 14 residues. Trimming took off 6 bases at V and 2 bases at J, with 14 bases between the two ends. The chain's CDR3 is CASRGQRTTYEQYF. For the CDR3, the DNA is TGTGCCAGCAGAGGACAACGGACCACCTACGAGCAGTACTTC.

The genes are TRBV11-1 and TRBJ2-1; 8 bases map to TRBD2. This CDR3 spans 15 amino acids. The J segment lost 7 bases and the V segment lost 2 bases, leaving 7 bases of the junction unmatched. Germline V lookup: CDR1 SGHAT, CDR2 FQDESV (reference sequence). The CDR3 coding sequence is TGTGCCAGCAGCTTAATTACTAGCGGAAGGAATGAGCAGTTCTTC. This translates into CASSLITSGRNEQFF.

In nucleotides, the CDR3 is TGTGCCAGCAGTAACAGGGCCCATAATTCACCCCTCCACTTT. As protein: CASSNRAHNSPLHF. The rearrangement links TRBV27 to TRBJ1-6; D possibly corresponds to TRBD1 (6 bases). V lost 5 bases, J lost 5 bases, and 10 bases lay in between. Germline lookup yields CDR1 MNHEY and CDR2 SMNVEV (reference sequence). CDR3 length: 14 residues.

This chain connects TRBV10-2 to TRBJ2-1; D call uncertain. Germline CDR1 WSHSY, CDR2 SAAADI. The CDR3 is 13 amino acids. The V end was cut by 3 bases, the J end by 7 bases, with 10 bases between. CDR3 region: CASSDIRSNEQFF. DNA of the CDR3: TGCGCCAGCAGTGATATCAGGAGTAATGAGCAGTTCTTC.

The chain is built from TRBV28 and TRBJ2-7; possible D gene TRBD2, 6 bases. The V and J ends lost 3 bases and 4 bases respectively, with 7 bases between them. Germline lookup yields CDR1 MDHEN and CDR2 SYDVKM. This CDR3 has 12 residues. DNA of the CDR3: TGTGCCAGCAGTTTGAGCGGGTACGAGCAGTACTTC. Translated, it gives CASSLSGYEQYF.

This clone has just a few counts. CDR3 amino acids: CASSLFAQETQYF. In DNA form, the CDR3 reads TGCGCCAGCAGCTTATTTGCCCAAGAGACCCAGTACTTC. The rearrangement joins TRBV5-1 to TRBJ2-5, with D unclear. Germline values: CDR1 SGHRS, CDR2 YFSETQ. There are 13 residues in the CDR3. V was pared by 2 bases and J by 1 base, with 6 bases between.

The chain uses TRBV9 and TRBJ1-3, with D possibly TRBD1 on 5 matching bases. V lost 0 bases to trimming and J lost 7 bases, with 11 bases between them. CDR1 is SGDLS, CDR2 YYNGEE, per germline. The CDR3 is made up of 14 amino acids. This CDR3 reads CASSVGTGGNTIYF. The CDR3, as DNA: TGTGCCAGCAGCGTAGGCACAGGAGGGAACACCATATATTTT.